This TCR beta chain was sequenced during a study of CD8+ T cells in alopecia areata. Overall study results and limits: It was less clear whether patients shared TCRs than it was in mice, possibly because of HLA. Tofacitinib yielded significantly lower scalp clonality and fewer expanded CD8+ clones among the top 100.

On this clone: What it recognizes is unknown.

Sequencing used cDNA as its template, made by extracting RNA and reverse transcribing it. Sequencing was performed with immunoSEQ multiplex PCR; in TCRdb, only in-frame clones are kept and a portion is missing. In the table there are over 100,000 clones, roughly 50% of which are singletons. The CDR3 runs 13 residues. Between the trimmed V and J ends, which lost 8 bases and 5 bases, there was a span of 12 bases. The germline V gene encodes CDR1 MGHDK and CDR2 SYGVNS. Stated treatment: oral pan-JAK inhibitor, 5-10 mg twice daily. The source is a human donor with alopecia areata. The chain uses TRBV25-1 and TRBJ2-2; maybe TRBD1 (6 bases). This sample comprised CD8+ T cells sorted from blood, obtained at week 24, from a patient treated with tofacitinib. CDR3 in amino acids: CASGVQGTGELFF. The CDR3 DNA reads TGTGCCAGCGGGGTTCAGGGGACCGGGGAGCTGTTTTTT.